The following is a T cell receptor (beta chain) sequence with its context. Germline V lookup: CDR1 PRHDT, CDR2 FYEKMQ (reference sequence). There are 14 residues in the CDR3. Unmatched junction bases numbered 6, after V lost 5 bases and J lost 6 bases. The method was immunoSEQ multiplex PCR; TCRdb's version includes in-frame clones alone and lacks a portion of them. The sample has 51,000 or so clones, about 85% seen once. The source of the sample is a study of OX40 agonist ivuxolimab in advanced cancers. Whole-study context: Melanoma, hepatocellular carcinoma, head and neck or renal cell cancer occurred in dose-escalation patients. Males comprised 82.7% of the group, whose mean age was approximately 61 years (range roughly 23 to 80). Two patients with cutaneous melanoma and one with hepatocellular carcinoma, three in total, showed partial responses.

V and J are TRBV13 and TRBJ2-7, with 11 bases fitting TRBD1. This receptor was taken from an adult with an advanced solid tumor such as melanoma, head and neck, liver or kidney cancer. The sample in question was CD4+ or CD8+ T cells sorted from blood, obtained in a trial of the OX40 agonist ivuxolimab. Here the CDR3 DNA reads TGTGCCAGCAGCGGCGGGACAGGGGGTCGCGAGCAGTACTTC. It is translated as CASSGGTGGREQYF.